This TCR beta chain appears in the sequencing data of a study of blood T cell repertoires in COVID-19. The method was immunoSEQ multiplex PCR; TCRdb's version includes in-frame clones alone and lacks a portion of them. The data show about 82,000 clones, 80% to 90% seen once. CDR1 and CDR2 from the germline V gene are LGHDT and YNNKEL (reference sequence). V gave up 0 bases and J gave up 3 bases, with 11 bases separating them. The CDR3 extends over 15 amino acids. Sequenced sample: peripheral blood. This chain joins TRBV3-1 (or the pseudogene TRBV3-2) and TRBJ1-2, with TRBD1 as a possible D gene (5 bases). This sequence was found in a woman aged 55-69 years with acute or convalescent COVID-19. The CDR3 spells CASSQDSAGYYGYTF. DNA for the CDR3: TGTGCCAGCAGCCAAGATTCGGCAGGGTACTATGGCTACACCTTC.